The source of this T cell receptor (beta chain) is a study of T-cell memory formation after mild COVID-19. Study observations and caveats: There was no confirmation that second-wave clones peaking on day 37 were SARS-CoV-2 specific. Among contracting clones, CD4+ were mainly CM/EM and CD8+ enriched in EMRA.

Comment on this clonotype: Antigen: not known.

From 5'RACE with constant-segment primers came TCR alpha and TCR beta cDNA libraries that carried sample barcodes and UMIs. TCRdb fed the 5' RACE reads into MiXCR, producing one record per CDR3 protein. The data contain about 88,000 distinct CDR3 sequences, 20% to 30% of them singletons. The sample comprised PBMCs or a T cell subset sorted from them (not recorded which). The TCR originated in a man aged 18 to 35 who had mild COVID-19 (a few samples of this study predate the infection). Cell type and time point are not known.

CDR3 sequence: CASSLVHGQETQYF. In DNA, the CDR3 is TGTGCCAGCAGCTTAGTGCACGGACAAGAGACCCAGTACTTC. This chain joins TRBV7-6 and TRBJ2-5; no clear D. V lost 1 base, J lost 2 bases, and 8 bases lay in between. The length of the CDR3 is 14 residues. Germline V CDR1 and CDR2: SGHVS, FNYEAQ.